These 10 T cell receptor beta chains share one sample of origin, sequenced in a study of cytomegalovirus exposure and HLA in healthy donors. The PCR made use of 60 Vbeta and 13 Jbeta primers. Method: immunoSEQ multiplex PCR; TCRdb's copy keeps in-frame clones and lacks some. Altogether some 150,000 clones are present, 80% to 85% being singletons, with the ten largest covering roughly 3.4%. Sequenced sample: PBMCs. The receptors originated from a male donor in good health and CMV-seronegative.

The V call is TRBV18, the J call TRBJ1-5; 11 bases fit TRBD1. The germline V gene has CDR1 KGHSH and CDR2 LQKENI. The length of the CDR3 is 15 residues. After removal of 3 bases from V and 6 bases from J, the junction contained 4 bases not matched to a gene. The CDR3 DNA follows: TGTGCCAGCTCACCTTCCGGGACAGGGGGTCAGCCCCAGCATTTT. Translating gives CASSPSGTGGQPQHF.

This chain connects TRBV4-1 to TRBJ2-1; 11 bases line up with TRBD2. V lost 3 bases to trimming and J lost 5 bases; unmatched junction nucleotides: 9. CDR3 length: 17 residues. The germline CDR1 and CDR2 sequences are MGHRA and YSYEKL. CDR3 nucleotides: TGCGCCAGCAGCCACCCAGGTAGCGGGGGGGCCGACAATGAGCAGTTCTTC. It is translated as CASSHPGSGGADNEQFF.

CDR3 sequence (DNA): TGTGCCAGCAGCGTTGGACTAGCGGGATCCTACAATGAGCAGTTCTTC. It is translated as CASSVGLAGSYNEQFF. The rearrangement links TRBV11-2 to TRBJ2-1; TRBD2 matches at 12 bases. The CDR3 is made up of 16 amino acids. Germline-derived CDR1 and CDR2 are SGHAT and FQNNGV. The ends lost 5 bases at V and 1 base at J; junction bases unmatched: 3.

The chain carries TRBV4-1 and TRBJ2-2; 10 bases agree with TRBD1. Losses at the gene ends were 1 base for V and 4 bases for J; bases not matched to a gene: 9. The CDR3 has 18 residues. Germline V lookup: CDR1 MGHRA, CDR2 YSYEKL. The CDR3 spells CASSQVPVTGGLTGELFF. In DNA, the CDR3 is TGCGCCAGCAGCCAAGTGCCCGTGACAGGGGGCCTCACCGGGGAGCTGTTTTTT.

The V call is TRBV6-1, the J call TRBJ2-3, with 10 bases identical to TRBD2. The V gene end was trimmed by 2 bases and the J gene end by 4 bases; junction bases not matched to a gene: 0. Germline-derived CDR1 and CDR2 are MNHNS and SASEGT. The CDR3 consists of 14 residues. The CDR3 sequence is CASSELAGADTQYF. The CDR3 coding sequence is TGTGCCAGCAGTGAACTAGCGGGAGCAGATACGCAGTATTTT.

The chain couples TRBV4-1 to TRBJ1-5; a weak D match, TRBD1 (6 bases). Trimming removed 3 bases at V and 7 bases at J, with 13 bases between. The CDR3 is 14 residues long. Looked up from germline, CDR1 is MGHRA and CDR2 is YSYEKL. The DNA for the CDR3 is TGCGCCAGCAGCCAGGACAGAATAGGGCAGCCCCAGCATTTT. The encoded protein is CASSQDRIGQPQHF.

The chain uses TRBV9 and TRBJ2-1; 8 positions match TRBD2. Germline values: CDR1 SGDLS, CDR2 YYNGEE. This CDR3 region has 15 residues. Trimming removed 3 bases from V and 0 bases from J; junction bases left unmatched: 2. The CDR3 region has the DNA TGTGCCAGCAGCGAAGCGGGGGACTCCTACAATGAGCAGTTCTTC. This translates into CASSEAGDSYNEQFF.

This chain links TRBV29-1 with TRBJ1-1; no clear D gene. The CDR3 length is 14 residues. The V gene lost 3 bases and the J gene lost 0 bases, with 11 bases spanning the gap. Germline lookup yields CDR1 SQVTM and CDR2 ANQGSEA. In nucleotides, the CDR3 is TGCAGCGTTGATCCGGGGAAGTTGAACACTGAAGCTTTCTTT. Translating it yields CSVDPGKLNTEAFF.

The chain uses TRBV4-3 and TRBJ2-2, with TRBD1 as a possible D gene (6 bases). Trimming removed 0 bases at V and 1 base at J, with 27 bases between. Germline V gene data show CDR1 as LGHNA and CDR2 as YSLEER. CDR3 length equals 22 residues. CDR3 sequence reads: CASSQDLMVHGGSAGNTGELFF. CDR3 DNA: TGCGCCAGCAGCCAAGATCTAATGGTTCATGGGGGCTCCGCGGGGAACACCGGGGAGCTGTTTTTT.

This chain connects TRBV9 to TRBJ2-1, with D perhaps matching TRBD1 (7 bases). The CDR3 is made up of 17 amino acids. CDR1 is SGDLS, CDR2 YYNGEE, per germline. V was trimmed by 4 bases and J by 5 bases, leaving 22 bases between them. CDR3 amino acids: CASSRGRGSFVDNEQFF. CDR3 sequence (DNA): TGTGCCAGCAGCAGGGGGCGGGGCTCCTTCGTCGACAATGAGCAGTTCTTC.